Each of the 10 T cell receptor beta chains below was sequenced from the same sample in a study of blood T cell repertoires in COVID-19. Profiling relied on immunoSEQ multiplex PCR, and the TCRdb table lists in-frame clones only, not all of them. Here the sample spans hundreds of thousands of clones, 70% to 90% being singletons. Specimen: peripheral blood. The origin of the receptors is a woman under 40 who had recovered from COVID-19.

The chain links TRBV29-1 to TRBJ2-7, with 9 positions matching TRBD1. The germline CDR1 and CDR2 sequences are SQVTM and ANQGSEA. This CDR3 has 14 residues. V shed 6 bases and J 6 bases; nucleotides not matched to a gene: 12. The CDR3 sequence is CSVVGQGYSGEQYF. CDR3 nucleotides: TGCAGCGTGGTAGGACAGGGGTATTCCGGCGAGCAGTACTTC.

V gene TRBV6-2 or TRBV6-3 combines with J gene TRBJ2-2; D call uncertain. Germline assignment: CDR1 MNHEY and CDR2 SVGEGT. The CDR3 is 19 residues long. Deletions cut 5 bases from V and 1 base from J, with 23 bases between. The CDR3 sequence: CASSTGIAGPEKNTGELFF. The CDR3 nucleotides are TGTGCCAGCAGTACCGGTATTGCAGGCCCCGAAAAGAACACCGGGGAGCTGTTTTTT.

The chain links TRBV6-5 to TRBJ1-4; TRBD1 agrees at 8 bases. Germline trimming cut 6 bases from V and 8 bases from J; bases unmatched to any gene: 8. This CDR3 region has 14 residues. Germline CDR1 reads MNHEY; CDR2 reads SVGAGI. The DNA for the CDR3 is TGTGCCAGCAGAGGACAGGGTGCGGGAGAAAAACTGTTTTTT. This gives the protein CASRGQGAGEKLFF.

The gene calls are TRBV12-5 and TRBJ2-1; TRBD2 is a possible D gene (5 bases). The CDR3 runs to 13 residues. Trimming took off 11 bases at V and 4 bases at J, with 15 bases between the two ends. The germline V gene encodes CDR1 LGHNT and CDR2 FRNRAP. The CDR3 loop reads CAPKDRGYNEQFF. The CDR3 nucleotides are TGTGCTCCCAAGGATCGGGGTTACAATGAGCAGTTCTTC.

This chain uses TRBV28 with TRBJ1-5; 8 bases are shared with TRBD1. Germline loops: CDR1 MDHEN, CDR2 SYDVKM. Germline trimming cut 5 bases from V and 5 bases from J; bases unmatched to any gene: 11. This CDR3 has 16 amino acids. DNA of the CDR3: TGTGCCAGCAGTCCTATAGGACAGGGAGGTTATCAGCCCCAGCATTTT. It specifies CASSPIGQGGYQPQHF.

Points on this clone: The sample holds other DNA sequences that translate to the same CDR3. CDR3 bases: TGTGCCAGCAGTTTAGGGCTAACTGAAGCTTTCTTT. It translates to CASSLGLTEAFF. V and J are TRBV28 and TRBJ1-1, with D unresolved. V lost 2 bases, J lost 5 bases, and 6 bases lay in between. The V gene's germline CDR1 is MDHEN and CDR2 SYDVKM. This CDR3 is 12 amino acids long.

This rearrangement joins TRBV7-6 to TRBJ2-7, with TRBD1 identical over 10 bases. The CDR3 consists of 14 residues. Germline trimming cut 4 bases from V and 7 bases from J; bases unmatched to any gene: 7. The germline CDR1 and CDR2 sequences are SGHVS and FNYEAQ. The CDR3 nucleotides are TGTGCCAGCAGCTCCCGGGACAGGGGAGGGGAGCAGTACTTC. Encoded protein: CASSSRDRGGEQYF. Combining the CDR3 with reference TRBV7-6 and TRBJ2-7 gives the whole variable domain GAGVSQSPRYKVTKRGQDVALRCDPISGHVSLYWYRQALGQGPEFLTYFNYEAQQDKSGLPNDRFSAERPEGSISTLTIQRTEQRDSAMYRCASSSRDRGGEQYFGPGTRLTVT.

In this sample, this clone turned up once. The chain employs TRBV19 and TRBJ2-1, with 14 nucleotides matching TRBD2. The CDR3 totals 15 residues. Per the germline V gene, CDR1 is LNHDA and CDR2 is SQIVND (reference sequence). Trimming removed 7 bases from V and 10 bases from J; junction bases left unmatched: 9. The CDR3 DNA reads as TGTGCCAGTACCACCGGGACTAGCGGGAGTATGGAGCAGTTCTTC. Amino acid sequence: CASTTGTSGSMEQFF.

The chain recombines TRBV5-6 with TRBJ1-2; 9 bases agree with TRBD1. The germline V gene has CDR1 SGHDT and CDR2 YYEEEE. V lost 0 bases, J lost 7 bases, and 4 bases stayed unmatched. The CDR3 is 14 residues long. The CDR3 reads CASSLDRGRGGYTF. The DNA for the CDR3 is TGTGCCAGCAGCTTGGACAGGGGGCGGGGTGGCTACACCTTC.

The rearrangement joins TRBV10-3 to TRBJ2-7; TRBD1 matches at 10 bases. The J segment lost 4 bases and the V segment lost 2 bases, leaving 8 bases of the junction unmatched. This CDR3 comprises 16 residues. Germline V gene data show CDR1 as ENHRY and CDR2 as SYGVKD. This CDR3 reads CAISERFRDRGYEQYF. The CDR3 coding sequence is TGTGCCATCAGTGAGCGGTTCCGGGACAGGGGTTACGAGCAGTACTTC.